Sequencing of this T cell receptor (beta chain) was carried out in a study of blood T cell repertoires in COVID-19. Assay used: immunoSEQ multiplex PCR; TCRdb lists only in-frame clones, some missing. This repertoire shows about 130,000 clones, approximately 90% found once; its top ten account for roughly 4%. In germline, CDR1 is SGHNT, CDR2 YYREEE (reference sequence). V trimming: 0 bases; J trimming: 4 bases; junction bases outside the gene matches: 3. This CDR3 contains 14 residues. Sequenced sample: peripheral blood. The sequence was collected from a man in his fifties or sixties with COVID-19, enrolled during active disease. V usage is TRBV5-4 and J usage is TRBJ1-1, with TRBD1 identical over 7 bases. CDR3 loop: CASSLDQGGTEAFF. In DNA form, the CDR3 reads TGTGCCAGCAGCTTGGACCAGGGGGGCACTGAAGCTTTCTTT.